These T cell receptor beta chains were read from a single sample in a study of shared clonotypes between healthy human individuals. This table comes from immunoSEQ multiplex PCR, and its TCRdb copy is limited to in-frame clones, with some not included. The data contain more than 1,200,000 clones, approximately 98.5% of them singletons. The sequenced sample consisted of naive CD4+ T cells sorted from blood. The source of these receptors is a man aged 25 to 40 in good health. Each CDR3 is given with its conserved first and last residue. A D gene is named only where the DNA matches it firmly. Some rows mark clone size as missing; the rest say once, few, many or name a class of expanded clone.

d_gene	v_gene	j_gene	abundance	CDR3aa	CDR3nt
TRBD2	TRBV28	TRBJ2-1	NA	CASRSTRERGGHEQFF	TGTGCCAGCAGATCCACGCGTGAGCGGGGGGGACACGAGCAGTTCTTC
TRBD2	TRBV15	TRBJ2-5	NA	CATSPSGRGSETQYF	TGTGCCACCAGCCCTAGCGGGAGAGGGTCGGAGACCCAGTACTTC
NA	TRBV5-1	TRBJ2-2	few	CASSFVSGPNTGELFF	TGCGCCAGCAGCTTTGTTTCGGGCCCGAACACCGGGGAGCTGTTTTTT
NA	TRBV7-2	TRBJ1-5	once	CASSLEQGIDQPQHF	TGTGCCAGCAGCTTAGAGCAGGGGATTGATCAGCCCCAGCATTTT
NA	TRBV27	TRBJ2-7	NA	CASSFRESSPYEQYF	TGTGCCAGCAGTTTCCGGGAAAGTAGTCCCTACGAGCAGTACTTC
TRBD1	TRBV25-1	TRBJ2-3	NA	CASSERRTGATDTQYF	TGTGCCAGCAGTGAACGGCGGACAGGGGCCACAGATACGCAGTATTTT
NA	TRBV11-2	TRBJ2-7	NA	CASSSLGQTYEQYF	TGTGCCAGCAGCTCCCTAGGACAAACCTACGAGCAGTACTTC
NA	TRBV30	TRBJ1-2	NA	CAWRDEGRVLDGYTF	TGTGCCTGGAGAGACGAGGGCAGGGTTCTGGATGGCTACACCTTC
NA	TRBV28	TRBJ2-7	NA	CASGTASYEQYF	TGTGCCAGCGGGACCGCTTCCTACGAGCAGTACTTC
TRBD2	TRBV7-8	TRBJ2-7	NA	CASSLESGSGYEQYF	TGTGCCAGCAGCTTAGAAAGCGGGAGTGGTTACGAGCAGTACTTC
NA	TRBV30	TRBJ2-1	once	CAWTSGSSYNEQFF	TGTGCCTGGACAAGCGGTAGCTCCTACAATGAGCAGTTCTTC
TRBD1	TRBV27	TRBJ2-5	NA	CASSAPGQVPGETQYF	TGTGCCAGCAGTGCCCCGGGACAGGTACCTGGAGAGACCCAGTACTTC
TRBD2	TRBV27	TRBJ2-1	NA	CASSWGLAPNEQFF	TGTGCCAGCAGTTGGGGACTAGCGCCAAATGAGCAGTTCTTC
NA	TRBV29-1	TRBJ2-7	NA	CSARGYSYEQYF	TGCAGCGCCCGGGGCTACTCCTACGAGCAGTACTTC
TRBD1	TRBV5-1	TRBJ1-2	NA	CASSLGPGGGYTF	TGCGCCAGCAGCTTGGGGCCAGGGGGAGGCTACACCTTC
NA	TRBV29-1	TRBJ2-3	NA	CSVGGRGTDTQYF	TGCAGCGTTGGAGGCAGGGGCACAGATACGCAGTATTTT
NA	TRBV7-2	TRBJ1-1	NA	CASSSAGGTEAFF	TGTGCCAGCAGCTCGGCGGGGGGCACTGAAGCTTTCTTT
NA	TRBV5-1	TRBJ2-2	NA	CASSSGVWRTENTGELFF	TGCGCCAGCAGCTCGGGGGTCTGGAGGACAGAAAACACCGGGGAGCTGTTTTTT
NA	TRBV4-3	TRBJ2-7	NA	CASSQATAMYEQYF	TGCGCCAGCAGCCAAGCGACGGCAATGTACGAGCAGTACTTC
NA	TRBV7-9	TRBJ2-1	once	CASTPAEAAYNEQFF	TGTGCCAGCACCCCGGCGGAAGCCGCCTACAATGAGCAGTTCTTC
NA	TRBV11-2	TRBJ1-1	NA	CASSQSLWFTEAFF	TGTGCCAGCAGCCAGTCGTTATGGTTCACTGAAGCTTTCTTT
NA	TRBV11-2	TRBJ2-5	NA	CASSLIGAETQYF	TGTGCCAGCAGCTTAATCGGAGCGGAGACCCAGTACTTC
NA	TRBV4-1	TRBJ1-1	NA	CASSQGSYRALNTEAFF	TGCGCCAGCAGCCAAGGATCTTACCGAGCGTTGAACACTGAAGCTTTCTTT
NA	TRBV10-2	TRBJ2-7	NA	CASSELDLPGLF	TGCGCCAGCAGTGAGCTAGACCTCCCGGGGCTCTTC
TRBD1	TRBV5-1	TRBJ1-3	NA	CASSKQGGGGNTIYF	TGCGCCAGCAGCAAACAGGGGGGAGGAGGAAACACCATATATTTT
TRBD1	TRBV18	TRBJ1-1	NA	CASSPLGRGPRNTEAFF	TGTGCCAGCTCACCACTGGGCAGGGGGCCGCGTAACACTGAAGCTTTCTTT
TRBD1	TRBV9	TRBJ2-3	NA	CASRTPAPQGKPSTDTQYF	TGTGCCAGCAGGACCCCGGCCCCACAGGGGAAGCCTAGCACAGATACGCAGTATTTT
NA	TRBV7-2	TRBJ2-5	NA	CASSLVRKETQYF	TGTGCCAGCAGCTTAGTCCGAAAGGAGACCCAGTACTTC
TRBD1	TRBV9	TRBJ2-2	NA	CASSLRSGTGRTGELFF	TGTGCCAGCAGCCTTAGATCCGGGACAGGGAGAACCGGGGAGCTGTTTTTT
TRBD1	TRBV6-1	TRBJ1-1	NA	CATFDRGPGVGAFF	TGTGCCACTTTTGACAGGGGACCAGGAGTAGGAGCTTTCTTT
NA	TRBV6-1	TRBJ2-1	NA	CASSFLDTRGEQFF	TGTGCCAGCAGCTTCTTGGACACCCGGGGGGAGCAGTTCTTC
NA	TRBV11-3	TRBJ2-2	once	CASSEPGRTNTGELFF	TGTGCCAGCAGCGAACCGGGACGGACGAACACCGGGGAGCTGTTTTTT
TRBD2	TRBV7-6	TRBJ2-7	NA	CASSLLAGVEQYF	TGTGCCAGCAGCCTTCTAGCGGGGGTCGAGCAGTACTTC
NA	TRBV19	TRBJ1-2	NA	CASSVQAEGYGYTF	TGTGCCAGTAGTGTCCAGGCCGAAGGCTATGGCTACACCTTC
NA	TRBV19	TRBJ1-1	NA	CASSARNTEAFF	TGTGCCAGTAGCGCAAGGAACACTGAAGCTTTCTTT